Listed below are T cell receptor beta chains from one sample, sequenced in a study of cytomegalovirus exposure and HLA in healthy donors. Assay: immunoSEQ multiplex PCR; the TCRdb copy retains only in-frame clones and omits some. The sample lists 200,000 to 250,000 clones; roughly 88% were seen once. Sequencing was performed on PBMCs. The receptors derive from a woman aged 25 to 39 in good health and CMV-seropositive. Both conserved end residues are trimmed from each CDR3. Fields, in order: J gene, clone size, D gene, CDR3 length, V gene, CDR3 protein. The D gene is left open where the match is weak. The size of a clone is reported for some rows only, either as once, few or many, or as a class for expanded clones.

>TRBJ2-7|.|TRBD1|13|TRBV5-1
ASSLGGQAFYEQY
>TRBJ1-1|.|TRBD1|11|TRBV18
ASSQQGDTEAF
>TRBJ1-1|.|TRBD1|11|TRBV30
AWTIYRGTEAF
>TRBJ2-3|.|.|13|TRBV11-2
ASSPSRRFTDTQY
>TRBJ2-7|.|.|13|TRBV6-1
ASSEPGLKSYEQY
>TRBJ2-2|.|.|13|TRBV18
ASSPLQGFTGELF
>TRBJ1-2|few|.|13|TRBV19
ASSGQPKAGYGYT
>TRBJ2-1|.|.|12|TRBV11-2
ASSRGFAFNEQF
>TRBJ1-4|.|.|9|TRBV27
ASSQNEKLF
>TRBJ1-2|.|.|11|TRBV10-3
AIPSSFSYGYT
>TRBJ2-1|.|.|11|TRBV5-6
ASSLGQGLEQF
>TRBJ2-3|.|.|13|TRBV27
ASSPQGRSTDTQY
>TRBJ2-1|.|.|10|TRBV28
ASGTRYNEQF
>TRBJ2-2|few|TRBD2|13|TRBV2
ASGSTSGLDGELF
>TRBJ2-7|.|TRBD2|12|TRBV6-1
AILQTSGSYEQY